These 25 T cell receptor beta chains were sequenced from one sample in a study of T cell responses to AZD1222 COVID-19 vaccine. Libraries were prepared by immunoSEQ multiplex PCR; TCRdb keeps only in-frame clonotypes and omits some of them. The table includes about 150,000 clones, around 88% detected once. Material: peripheral blood, obtained 28 days after the second AZD1222 dose. These receptors came from an adult who received the AZD1222 COVID-19 vaccine.

V usage is TRBV3-1 (or the pseudogene TRBV3-2) and J usage is TRBJ2-6, with 10 nucleotides matching TRBD2. The CDR3 has 17 amino acids. V was pared by 11 bases and J by 4 bases, with 14 bases of the junction left unmatched. Germline lookup yields CDR1 LGHDT and CDR2 YNNKEL (reference sequence). The CDR3 DNA reads TGTGCCTCTCATCTAGCGGGGGCCGAGGGAGGGGCCAACGTCCTGACTTTC. Amino acid sequence: CASHLAGAEGGANVLTF.

The CDR3 spells CASSTSVGDQPQHF. The CDR3 region has the DNA TGTGCCAGCAGCACCTCGGTAGGGGACCAGCCCCAGCATTTT. The rearrangement uses TRBV21-1 and TRBJ1-5. TRBV21-1 is termed a pseudogene. The length of the CDR3 is 14 residues.

This sequence joins TRBV7-9 and TRBJ1-3; TRBD1 aligns across 8 bases. V lost 2 bases to trimming and J lost 4 bases; unmatched junction nucleotides: 7. The germline CDR1 and CDR2 sequences are SEHNR and FQNEAQ (reference sequence). This CDR3 has 16 amino acids. CDR3 bases: TGTGCCAGCAGCTTAAAAGGGACAGGCGCAGGAAACACCATATATTTT. This encodes CASSLKGTGAGNTIYF.

The genes are TRBV4-1 and TRBJ1-3; no reliable D call. CDR3 size: 15 residues. Germline-derived CDR1 and CDR2 are MGHRA and YSYEKL. With 1 base removed from V and 0 bases from J, the gap between germline ends came to 7 bases. CDR3 residues: CASSQARYSGNTIYF. The DNA for the CDR3 is TGCGCCAGCAGCCAAGCCAGATACTCTGGAAACACCATATATTTT.

The chain combines TRBV7-8 with TRBJ1-2; possibly TRBD1 for D (6 bases). V was cut by 5 bases and J by 3 bases, with 13 bases left in between. CDR1 is SGHVS and CDR2 is FQNEAQ in the germline V gene. The CDR3 runs to 14 residues. CDR3: CASSPGEGDYGYTF. DNA of the CDR3: TGTGCCAGCAGCCCCGGGGAGGGGGACTATGGCTACACCTTC.

This chain joins TRBV18 and TRBJ1-2, with 7 nucleotides matching TRBD1. The CDR3 length is 15 residues. J lost 6 bases, V lost 2 bases, and 9 bases had no gene match. Germline CDR1 reads KGHSH; CDR2 reads LQKENI. The CDR3: CASSPWPQGVNGYTF. The DNA for the CDR3 is TGTGCCAGCTCACCATGGCCCCAGGGGGTAAATGGCTACACCTTC.

The gene calls are TRBV19 and TRBJ2-1, with D possibly matching TRBD1 (6 bases). Germline CDR1 LNHDA, CDR2 SQIVND (reference sequence). With 3 bases removed from V and 6 bases from J, the gap between germline ends came to 21 bases. The CDR3 sequence is 17 residues long. The chain's CDR3 is CASSIKPTGIGGNEQFF. CDR3 sequence (DNA): TGTGCCAGTAGTATCAAACCAACAGGGATAGGTGGCAATGAGCAGTTCTTC.

This chain connects TRBV6-1 to TRBJ2-5; 7 bases are a match to TRBD1. V dropped 4 bases and J dropped 4; count of bases not matched to a gene: 6. In germline, CDR1 is MNHNS, CDR2 SASEGT. The CDR3 is 14 amino acids. Here the CDR3 DNA reads TGTGCCAGCAGTGCCGGGACAGCCTCAGAGACCCAGTACTTC. Its translation: CASSAGTASETQYF.

This clone was seen only a few times. The chain links TRBV5-5 to TRBJ2-7; tentatively, D is TRBD2 (5 bases). Looked up from germline, CDR1 is SGHKS and CDR2 is YYEKEE (reference sequence). CDR3 length equals 17 residues. The V and J ends lost 0 bases and 0 bases respectively, with 16 bases between them. CDR3 sequence reads: CASSLAFVLAGSYEQYF. For the CDR3, the DNA is TGTGCCAGCAGCTTGGCCTTCGTCCTAGCCGGCTCCTACGAGCAGTACTTC.

V is TRBV11-2 and J is TRBJ1-6; 9 bases map to TRBD1. CDR3 length equals 16 residues. Germline CDR1 is SGHAT and CDR2 is FQNNGV. Unmatched junction bases numbered 7, after V lost 5 bases and J lost 5 bases. The CDR3 sequence is CASSLIQGANNSPLHF. CDR3 bases: TGTGCCAGCAGCCTAATACAGGGGGCCAATAATTCACCCCTCCACTTT.

V usage is TRBV6-5 and J usage is TRBJ1-2; D is perhaps TRBD1 (6 bases). Trimming left V 4 bases short and J 8 bases short, with 20 bases between. In germline, CDR1 is MNHEY, CDR2 SVGAGI. The CDR3 has 15 residues. The CDR3 region is CASSSSPPDSFGYTF. In DNA form, the CDR3 reads TGTGCCAGCAGTTCATCACCCCCGGACAGTTTCGGCTACACCTTC.

CDR3 protein: CASRAQTGTYSPLHF. The CDR3 nucleotides read TGCGCCAGCAGAGCCCAGACCGGGACCTATTCACCCCTCCACTTT. The chain is built from TRBV10-2 and TRBJ1-6, with a weak D call TRBD1 (5 bases). There are 15 residues in the CDR3. V was trimmed by 6 bases and J by 8 bases, leaving 17 bases between them. Germline values: CDR1 WSHSY, CDR2 SAAADI.

The table lists this clone with a count of one. The genes are TRBV30 and TRBJ2-3; no clear D gene. The ends were cut back, 4 bases at V and 0 bases at J, with 14 bases in the middle. CDR1 is GTSNPN, CDR2 SVGIG, per germline (reference sequence). The CDR3 sequence is 15 residues long. CDR3 DNA sequence: TGTGCCTGGACGGAGCGTTCTTGGAGCACAGATACGCAGTATTTT. Its translation: CAWTERSWSTDTQYF.

The chain recombines TRBV6-2 or TRBV6-3 with TRBJ2-7; tentatively, D is TRBD1 (6 bases). Trimming cost V 2 bases and J 3 bases, with 8 bases left between them. Germline CDR1 is MNHEY and CDR2 is SVGEGT. The CDR3 is made up of 13 amino acids. CDR3 in amino acids: CASSYRGFYEQYF. CDR3 DNA sequence: TGTGCCAGCAGTTACAGGGGGTTCTACGAGCAGTACTTC.

The chain employs TRBV5-1 and TRBJ1-4, with D tentatively TRBD1 (6 bases). Trimming pared 0 bases from V and 4 bases from J, leaving 16 bases between. The length of the CDR3 is 17 residues. In germline, CDR1 is SGHRS, CDR2 YFSETQ. For the CDR3, the DNA is TGCGCCAGCAGCTTGGAGGTTGGGGGCACTAGTAATGAAAAACTGTTTTTT. Translated, it gives CASSLEVGGTSNEKLFF.

The gene calls are TRBV25-1 and TRBJ2-7; D gene ambiguous. This CDR3 is 12 amino acids long. Trimming removed 2 bases from V and 12 bases from J, with 14 bases in between. The germline V gene has CDR1 MGHDK and CDR2 SYGVNS. CDR3 sequence reads: CASSEGVAQTYF. The CDR3 region has the DNA TGTGCCAGCAGTGAAGGAGTGGCCCAAACGTACTTC.

This sequence joins TRBV9 and TRBJ2-1; 15 bases fit TRBD2. There are 16 residues in the CDR3. Germline CDR1 SGDLS, CDR2 YYNGEE. Trimming took 4 bases from V and 9 from J; bases not matched to a gene: 8. The CDR3 DNA reads TGTGCCAGCAGCACGGGACTAGCGGGGGGCGGTGGTGAGCAGTTCTTC. It encodes CASSTGLAGGGGEQFF.

On this clone itself: The identical CDR3 is also encoded by other nucleotide sequences in the sample. The chain links TRBV12-3 or TRBV12-4 to TRBJ1-2, with D possibly being TRBD1 (5 bases). This CDR3 has 13 amino acids. Trimming stripped 3 bases from V and 0 bases from J, with 5 bases between. CDR3 protein: CASSLGANYGYTF. DNA for the CDR3: TGTGCCAGCAGTTTGGGGGCTAACTATGGCTACACCTTC.

The rearrangement uses TRBV5-1 and TRBJ1-2; 7 nucleotides agree with TRBD1. This CDR3 spans 17 amino acids. J lost 3 bases, V lost 4 bases, and 15 bases had no gene match. From germline, CDR1 is SGHRS and CDR2 YFSETQ. CDR3 bases: TGCGCCAGCAGCCCATGGACTAGTCGAACAGGGGACTATGGCTACACCTTC. It codes for CASSPWTSRTGDYGYTF.

The chain combines TRBV19 with TRBJ1-1; TRBD1 might be the D (6 bases). Germline V lookup: CDR1 LNHDA, CDR2 SQIVND (reference sequence). The CDR3 is 15 amino acids. The V end lost 7 bases, the J end lost 1 base, and 16 bases lay between the germline ends. Here the CDR3 DNA reads TGTGCCAGTACCTTAGGACGGGGGCAGAACACTGAAGCTTTCTTT. Protein sequence: CASTLGRGQNTEAFF.

The chain has TRBV7-6 and TRBJ2-3; D possibly corresponds to TRBD2 (6 bases). Germline-derived CDR1 and CDR2 are SGHVS and FNYEAQ. V lost 2 bases, J lost 5 bases, and 14 bases lay in between. This CDR3 is built from 15 residues. This CDR3 is CASSLSSQGGDTQYF. DNA for the CDR3: TGTGCCAGCAGCTTATCGTCGCAGGGAGGAGATACGCAGTATTTT.

This chain links TRBV5-8 with TRBJ1-1, with 8 bases matching TRBD1. Per the germline V gene, CDR1 is SGHTS and CDR2 is YDEGEE. V lost 1 base and J lost 1; bases outside the gene matches: 6. The CDR3 contains 16 residues. CDR3 protein: CASSLKTGARNTEAFF. The CDR3 DNA follows: TGTGCCAGCAGCTTGAAGACAGGGGCGAGGAACACTGAAGCTTTCTTT.

The gene calls are TRBV5-1 and TRBJ2-7; weak D call: TRBD2 (6 bases). The V end lost 0 bases, the J end lost 0 bases, and 13 bases lay between the germline ends. This CDR3 has 16 residues. The V gene's germline CDR1 is SGHRS and CDR2 YFSETQ. This CDR3 is CASSLEAGRSSYEQYF. CDR3 sequence (DNA): TGCGCCAGCAGCTTGGAGGCGGGAAGGAGCTCCTACGAGCAGTACTTC.

The chain carries TRBV18 and TRBJ2-3; TRBD2 agrees at 13 bases. Germline CDR1 reads KGHSH; CDR2 reads LQKENI. After removal of 4 bases from V and 0 bases from J, the junction contained 4 bases not matched to a gene. CDR3 length equals 17 residues. DNA of the CDR3: TGTGCCAGCTCACTCGGACTAGCGGGAGTCAGCACAGATACGCAGTATTTT. Amino acids: CASSLGLAGVSTDTQYF.

V and J are TRBV14 and TRBJ1-2, with D possibly matching TRBD1 (5 bases). The CDR3 extends over 13 amino acids. Trimming took off 0 bases at V and 8 bases at J, with 10 bases between the two ends. CDR1 is SGHDN and CDR2 is FVKESK in the germline V gene. Here the CDR3 DNA reads TGTGCCAGCAGCCAAGAAGGGGTCAGCGGCTACACCTTC. It codes for CASSQEGVSGYTF.